This T cell receptor beta chain was retrieved from a study of blood T cells in healthy people across ages (dated by TCRdb to between 2015 and 2017). Context from the whole study: In model experiments, template switching captured roughly one uniquely barcoded TCR beta cDNA molecule for every two T cells. The study measured age-related changes in TCR beta repertoire diversity using deep sequencing normalized with unique cDNA molecular identifiers. Four age groups were formed from the donors: young (average roughly 16 years), middle-aged (just under 40), aged (62) and long-lived (more than 75). To avoid experimental bias, donors of different ages were spread randomly across the sequencing lanes. The study analyzed two additional independent replicas of 1 million unique cDNA reads from the same blood draw for two donors, one aged 18 to 29 and one aged 80 or older. Here is what the overall study found, with its caveats: Observed TCR beta diversity per million T cells fell roughly linearly with age, and a significant reduction was already apparent by age around 40. Because the CMV infection status of the donors was unknown, age-related changes in expanded clonotypes may potentially have been confounded. Bulk unsorted PBMC profiling prevented conclusive comparison of naive and antigen-experienced compartments. The long-lived group showed more naive CD4+ T cells, fewer expanded clones and increased TCR diversity than the aged group, suggesting age selection. Estimates of total diversity based on one million sequenced T cells were regarded as lower bounds and as underestimates. Observed TCR beta diversity correlated strongly with the percentage of naive T cells measured by flow cytometry.

Donors were 39 systemically healthy Caucasian individuals from Russia aged roughly 6 to 90 years. About 9.6 milliliters of peripheral blood were collected from each donor into EDTA-treated Vacutainer tubes. PBMCs were isolated by Ficoll-Paque density-gradient centrifugation, with at least 7 million obtained per sample. Trizol reagent was used to extract total RNA from the PBMCs, yielding at least 5.5 micrograms per sample. Naive CD45RAhigh/CD27high T cell percentages were measured by flow cytometry on a PBMC aliquot from every donor. The library was obtained by 5' RACE. Sequenced on an Illumina HiSeq 2500. The second PCR ran for roughly 7 to 11 cycles and used a J-beta primer mix along with a sample-barcoded 5' primer. A unique molecular identifier was introduced onto each TCR beta cDNA molecule by a template-switch 5' adaptor carrying 12 random nucleotides. Each sample yielded at least 3 million CDR3-containing paired-end reads. The Mint cDNA synthesis kit, primed by a TRBC-specific oligonucleotide, was used to synthesize first-strand cDNA from all RNA. After uracil-DNA glycosylase treatment, a first 18-cycle PCR used universal primers M1SS and BC2_uni_R on all cDNA. On the study's bioinformatics: For normalization, 1 million high-quality reads were randomly selected from each sample, with every read carrying a distinct molecular identifier. Instead of being binned into consensus sequences, reads that shared molecular identifiers were thrown out. CDR3 identification, clonotype clustering and error correction used MiTCR with a Q25 quality threshold and the strictest error-elimination algorithm. A nonparametric unseen species model with Euler transformation was used to estimate a lower bound on total TCR beta diversity. TCRdb cleaned the public reads at Q25 with fastp, built clones with MiXCR and kept in-frame beta chains. Records with the same CDR3 protein are collapsed into one entry carrying the most frequent genes and DNA. The V and J calls come from TCRdb's annotation, not from the publication. The sample table shows around 1,500,000 distinct CDR3 sequences, and approximately 42% are seen once. Together, the top ten hold roughly 7.9% of the sample.

V lost 1 base and J lost 5 bases; the stretch between them is 15 bases long. Taken from cysteine to phenylalanine, the CDR3 has 15 residues. This entry keeps only the CDR3 DNA: 45 bases, framed from base 1. Sequences SEHNR (CDR1) and FQNEAQ (CDR2) are obtained from the germline V gene (reference sequence). This clonotype has only a few counts. The target of this receptor is not known. No quality values exist for individual bases; no much larger clone is one base distant. The origin of this receptor is a woman younger than 35 in good health. Source material: blood. This receptor chain uses TRBV7-9 and TRBJ2-7; the D gene is perhaps TRBD2, from 6 matching bases. The CDR3 protein sequence reads: CASSLEGVGLNEQYF. DNA sequence: TGTGCCAGCAGCTTAGAAGGGGTGGGACTCAACGAGCAGTACTTC.